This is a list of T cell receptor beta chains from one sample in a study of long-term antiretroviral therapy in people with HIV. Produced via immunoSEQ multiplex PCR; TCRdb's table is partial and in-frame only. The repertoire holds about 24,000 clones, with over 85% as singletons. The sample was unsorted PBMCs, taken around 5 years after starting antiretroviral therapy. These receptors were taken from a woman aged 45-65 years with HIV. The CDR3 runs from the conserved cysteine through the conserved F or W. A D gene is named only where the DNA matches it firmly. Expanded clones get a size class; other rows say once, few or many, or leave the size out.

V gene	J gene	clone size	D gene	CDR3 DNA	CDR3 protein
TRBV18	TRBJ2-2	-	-	TGTGCCAGCTCACCAGAGGACACCGCCATCACCGGGGAGCTGTTTTTT	CASSPEDTAITGELFF
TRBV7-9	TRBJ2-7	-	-	TGTGCCAGCAGTACCAGCTCCTACGAGCAGTACTTC	CASSTSSYEQYF
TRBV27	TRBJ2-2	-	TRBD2	TGTGCCAGCAGTTTCTTAGCGGGAGTAGATACCGGGGAGCTGTTTTTT	CASSFLAGVDTGELFF
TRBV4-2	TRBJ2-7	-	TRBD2	TGTGCCAGCAGCCACCTGACTAGCGGGAGGGAGACCTACGAGCAGTACTTC	CASSHLTSGRETYEQYF
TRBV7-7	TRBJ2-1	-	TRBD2	TGTGCTAGCAGCTTAAGACTAGGCGGGGGCAATGAGCAGTTCTTC	CASSLRLGGGNEQFF
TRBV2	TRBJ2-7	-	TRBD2	TGTGCCAGCATGGATGGGCTAGCGGGAATCTACGAGCAGTACTTC	CASMDGLAGIYEQYF
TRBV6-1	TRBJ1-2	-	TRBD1	TGTGCCAGCAGTACAAACCGGGACAGGATGTATGGCTACACCTTC	CASSTNRDRMYGYTF
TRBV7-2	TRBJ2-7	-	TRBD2	TGTGCCAGCAGCTCGGGACTAGCGGACGCTTACGAGCAGTACTTC	CASSSGLADAYEQYF
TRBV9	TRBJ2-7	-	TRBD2	TGTGCCAGCAGCGTAGCTACTAGCGGGAACGAGCAGTACTTC	CASSVATSGNEQYF
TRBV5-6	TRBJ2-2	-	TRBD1	TGTGCCAGCAGCCCCGGGACAGGGGGAAGGACCGGGGAGCTGTTTTTT	CASSPGTGGRTGELFF
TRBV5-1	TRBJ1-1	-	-	TGCGCCAGCAGCTTGAGCAGCATGAACACTGAAGCTTTCTTT	CASSLSSMNTEAFF
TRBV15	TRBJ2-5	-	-	TGTGCCACCAGCAGAGATCACAGCGGGGAGACCCAGTACTTC	CATSRDHSGETQYF
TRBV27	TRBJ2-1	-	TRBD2	TGTGCCAGCAGTTTAACTAGCGGGGGTACCGAGCAGTTCTTC	CASSLTSGGTEQFF
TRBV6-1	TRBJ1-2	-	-	TGTGCCGGGGGGACTCTGATTCTGGGAGGCTACACCTTC	CAGGTLILGGYTF
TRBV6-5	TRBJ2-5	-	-	TGTGCCAGCAGTTACTTGTCCGGGGCAGAGACCCAGTACTTC	CASSYLSGAETQYF
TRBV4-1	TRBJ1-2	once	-	TGCGCCAGCAGCCATAACGGCGGGGTCTATGGCTACACCTTC	CASSHNGGVYGYTF
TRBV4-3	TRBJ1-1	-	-	TGCGCCAGCAGCCAAGCTCGGGGGGCGGACACTGAAGCTTTCTTT	CASSQARGADTEAFF
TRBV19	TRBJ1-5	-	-	TGTGCCAGTAGTATGGGGATTCAGCCCCAGCATTTT	CASSMGIQPQHF
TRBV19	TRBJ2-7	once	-	TGTGCCAGTAGTATAGTGTTGGGCCAGTACGACGAGCAGTACTTC	CASSIVLGQYDEQYF
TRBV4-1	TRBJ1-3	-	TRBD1	TGCGCCAGCAGCCAAGACAGGGGGCCTGGAAACACCATATATTTT	CASSQDRGPGNTIYF
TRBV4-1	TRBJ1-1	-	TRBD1	TGCGCCAGCAGCGGGGTAACAGGGGCTATTACTGAAGCTTTCTTT	CASSGVTGAITEAFF
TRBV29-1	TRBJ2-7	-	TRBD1	TGCAGCGTTGTAACAGGGGGATACGAGCAGTACTTC	CSVVTGGYEQYF
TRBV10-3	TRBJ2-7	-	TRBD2	TGTGCCGTCGATAGCGGGAGCTCCTACGAGCAGTACTTC	CAVDSGSSYEQYF
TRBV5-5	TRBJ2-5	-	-	TGTGCCAGCAGCTTCCCCAGGATCCAAGAGACCCAGTACTTC	CASSFPRIQETQYF
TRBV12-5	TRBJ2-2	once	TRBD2	TGTGCTAGTGGGACAGCGGGGAGCGCAGGGGAGCTGTTTTTT	CASGTAGSAGELFF
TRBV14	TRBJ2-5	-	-	TGTGCCAGCAGCCAAGATACGGGTTGGGGACTCATTGCAGAGACCCAGTACTTC	CASSQDTGWGLIAETQYF
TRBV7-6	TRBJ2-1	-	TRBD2	TGTGCCAGCAGCCGCCTAGGGAGGAACCTAGCGGTGAGCTCCTACAATGAGCAGTTCTTC	CASSRLGRNLAVSSYNEQFF
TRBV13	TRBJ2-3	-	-	TGTGCCAGCAGCTTACGGGGCCTCACAGATACGCAGTATTTT	CASSLRGLTDTQYF
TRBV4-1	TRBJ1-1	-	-	TGCGCCAGCAGCCCGAGGGGTGTGGGGGGAACTATGGAAGCTTTCTTT	CASSPRGVGGTMEAFF
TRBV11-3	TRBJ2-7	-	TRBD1	TGTGCCAGCAGCCGCGGACAGGGGTTTGGCGAGCAGTACTTC	CASSRGQGFGEQYF
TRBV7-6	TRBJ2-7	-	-	TGTGCCAGCAGCCCAGTAGTGGGGGCGCGAAGTGAGCAGTACTTC	CASSPVVGARSEQYF